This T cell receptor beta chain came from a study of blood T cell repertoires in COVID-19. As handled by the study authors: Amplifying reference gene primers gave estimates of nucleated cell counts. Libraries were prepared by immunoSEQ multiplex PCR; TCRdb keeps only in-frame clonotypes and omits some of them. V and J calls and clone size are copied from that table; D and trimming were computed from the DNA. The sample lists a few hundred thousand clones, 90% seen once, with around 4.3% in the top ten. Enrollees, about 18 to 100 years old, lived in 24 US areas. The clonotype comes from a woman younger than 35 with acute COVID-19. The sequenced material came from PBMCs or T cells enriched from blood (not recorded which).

The DNA of the CDR3 is TGTGCCAGCAGTTACTCGAAAGCGACAGCGAACACTGAAGCTTTCTTT. Amino acid sequence: CASSYSKATANTEAFF. J is TRBJ1-1 and V is TRBV6-5; the D gene is possibly TRBD1 (5 bases). Trimming left V 0 bases short and J 1 base short, with 12 bases between. Germline CDR1 MNHEY, CDR2 SVGAGI. This CDR3 contains 16 residues.